Following are 2 T cell receptor beta chains from one sample sequenced in a study of T cell responses to AZD1222 COVID-19 vaccine. Method: immunoSEQ multiplex PCR; TCRdb's copy keeps in-frame clones and lacks some. The top ten clones hold approximately 1.4% of a sample with roughly 150,000 clones, 80% to 95% of them seen once. The sample was peripheral blood, taken on day 0 of AZD1222 vaccination. Receptors originate from an adult in good health.

J is TRBJ2-1 and V is TRBV3-1 (or the pseudogene TRBV3-2), with 8 bases fitting TRBD2. The germline V gene encodes CDR1 LGHDT and CDR2 YNNKEL (reference sequence). The CDR3 totals 14 residues. Trimming removed 3 bases from V and 6 bases from J; junction bases left unmatched: 4. CDR3 coding DNA: TGTGCCAGCAGCCAGAGTAGCGGGGTCAATGAGCAGTTCTTC. Translation gives CASSQSSGVNEQFF.

This rearrangement joins TRBV5-1 to TRBJ2-3; either TRBD1 or TRBD2 may supply D (10 bases each). This CDR3 region has 19 residues. Trimming shortened V by 4 bases and J by 2 bases, and 26 bases separated the two germline ends. Germline assignment: CDR1 SGHRS and CDR2 YFSETQ. This CDR3 is CASSIPGQGTSELTDTQYF. The CDR3, as DNA: TGCGCCAGCAGCATCCCGGGACAGGGGACTAGCGAGCTCACAGATACGCAGTATTTT.